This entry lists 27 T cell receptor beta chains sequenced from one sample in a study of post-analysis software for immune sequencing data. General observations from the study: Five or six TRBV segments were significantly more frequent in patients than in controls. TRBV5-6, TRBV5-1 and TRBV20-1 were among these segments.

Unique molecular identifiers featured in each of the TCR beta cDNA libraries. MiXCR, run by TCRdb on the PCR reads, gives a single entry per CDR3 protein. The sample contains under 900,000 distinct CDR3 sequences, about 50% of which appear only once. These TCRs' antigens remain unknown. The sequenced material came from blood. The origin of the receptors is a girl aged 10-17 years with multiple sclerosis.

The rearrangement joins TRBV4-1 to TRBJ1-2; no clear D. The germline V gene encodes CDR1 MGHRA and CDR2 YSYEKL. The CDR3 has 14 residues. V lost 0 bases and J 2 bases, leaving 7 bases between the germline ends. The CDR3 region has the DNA TGCGCCAGCAGCCAAGACGTCAGAAACTATGGCTACACCTTC. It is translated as CASSQDVRNYGYTF.

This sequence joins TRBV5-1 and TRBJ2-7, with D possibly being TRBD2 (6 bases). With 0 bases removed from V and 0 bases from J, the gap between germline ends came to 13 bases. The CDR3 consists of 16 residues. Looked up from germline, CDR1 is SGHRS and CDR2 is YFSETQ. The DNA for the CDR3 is TGCGCCAGCAGCTTGGGGGGCCGGGAGAGCTCCTACGAGCAGTACTTC. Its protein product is CASSLGGRESSYEQYF.

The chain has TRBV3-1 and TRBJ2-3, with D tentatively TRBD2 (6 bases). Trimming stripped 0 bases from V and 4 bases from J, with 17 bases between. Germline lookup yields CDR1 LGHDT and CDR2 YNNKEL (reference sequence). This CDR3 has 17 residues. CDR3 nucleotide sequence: TGTGCCAGCAGCCAAGAGGCCTCCGGTTGGGGGGCAGATACGCAGTATTTT. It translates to CASSQEASGWGADTQYF.

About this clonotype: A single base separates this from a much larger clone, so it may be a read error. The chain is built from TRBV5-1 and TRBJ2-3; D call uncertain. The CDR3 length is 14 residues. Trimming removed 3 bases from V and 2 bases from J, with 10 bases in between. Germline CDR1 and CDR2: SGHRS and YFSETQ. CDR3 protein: CASSWVDPTDTQYF. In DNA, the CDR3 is TGCGCCAGCAGCTGGGTCGACCCCACAGATACGCAGTATTTT.

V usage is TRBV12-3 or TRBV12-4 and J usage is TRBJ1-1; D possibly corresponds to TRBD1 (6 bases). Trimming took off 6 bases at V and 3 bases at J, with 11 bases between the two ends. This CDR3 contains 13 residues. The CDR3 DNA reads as TGTGCCAGCAGCCGAACAGGGTACACTGAAGCTTTCTTT. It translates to CASSRTGYTEAFF.

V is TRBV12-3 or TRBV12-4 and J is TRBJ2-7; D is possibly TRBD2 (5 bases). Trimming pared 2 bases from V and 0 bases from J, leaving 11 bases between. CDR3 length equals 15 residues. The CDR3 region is CASSLWRATSYEQYF. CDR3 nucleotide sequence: TGTGCCAGCAGTTTATGGCGGGCGACCTCCTACGAGCAGTACTTC.

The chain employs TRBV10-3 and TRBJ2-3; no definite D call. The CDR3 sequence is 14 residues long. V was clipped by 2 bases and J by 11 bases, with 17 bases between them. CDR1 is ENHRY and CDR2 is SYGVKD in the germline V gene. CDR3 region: CAISEILERGQQYF. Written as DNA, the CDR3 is TGTGCCATCAGTGAGATTTTGGAGCGCGGCCAGCAGTATTTT.

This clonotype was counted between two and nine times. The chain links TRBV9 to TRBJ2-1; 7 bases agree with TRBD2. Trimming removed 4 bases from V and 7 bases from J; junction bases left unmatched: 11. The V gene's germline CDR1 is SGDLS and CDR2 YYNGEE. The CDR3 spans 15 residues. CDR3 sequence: CASSFEAGLGNEQFF. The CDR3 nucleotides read TGTGCCAGCAGCTTCGAAGCGGGGTTGGGAAATGAGCAGTTCTTC.

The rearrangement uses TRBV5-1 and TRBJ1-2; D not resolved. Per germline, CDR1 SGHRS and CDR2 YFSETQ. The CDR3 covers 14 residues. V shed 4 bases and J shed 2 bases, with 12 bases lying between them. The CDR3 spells CASSPSGVNYGYTF. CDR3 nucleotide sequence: TGCGCCAGCAGCCCCAGTGGGGTAAACTATGGCTACACCTTC.

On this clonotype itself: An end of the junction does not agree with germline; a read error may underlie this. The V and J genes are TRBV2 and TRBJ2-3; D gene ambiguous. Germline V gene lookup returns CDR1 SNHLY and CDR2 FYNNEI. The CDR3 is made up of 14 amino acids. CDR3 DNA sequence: TGTGCCGGCAGTGATGGTAGGGTGACAGATACGCAGTATTTT. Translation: CAGSDGRVTDTQYF. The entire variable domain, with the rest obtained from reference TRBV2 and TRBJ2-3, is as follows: EPEVTQTPSHQVTQMGQEVILRCVPISNHLYFYWYRQILGQKVEFLVSFYNNEISEKSEIFDDQFSVERPDGSNFTLKIRSTKLEDSAMYFCAGSDGRVTDTQYFGPGTRLTVL.

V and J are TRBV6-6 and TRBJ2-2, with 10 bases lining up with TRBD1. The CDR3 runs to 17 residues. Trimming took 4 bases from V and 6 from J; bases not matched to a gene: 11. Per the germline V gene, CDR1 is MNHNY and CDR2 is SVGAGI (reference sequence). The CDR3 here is CASSSPYDRGRAGELFF. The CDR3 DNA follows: TGTGCCAGCAGTTCACCATACGACAGGGGGCGGGCCGGGGAGCTGTTTTTT.

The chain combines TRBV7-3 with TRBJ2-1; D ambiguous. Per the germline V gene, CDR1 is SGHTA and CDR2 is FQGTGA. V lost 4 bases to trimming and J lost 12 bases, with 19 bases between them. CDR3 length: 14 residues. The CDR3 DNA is TGTGCCAGCAGCTCTAGACCAGTTAGGGATAGGCAGTTCTTC. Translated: CASSSRPVRDRQFF.

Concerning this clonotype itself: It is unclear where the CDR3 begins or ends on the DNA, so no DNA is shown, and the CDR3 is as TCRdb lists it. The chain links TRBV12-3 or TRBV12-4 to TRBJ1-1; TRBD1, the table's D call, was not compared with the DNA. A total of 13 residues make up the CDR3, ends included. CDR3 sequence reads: CASVFGAGTEAFF.

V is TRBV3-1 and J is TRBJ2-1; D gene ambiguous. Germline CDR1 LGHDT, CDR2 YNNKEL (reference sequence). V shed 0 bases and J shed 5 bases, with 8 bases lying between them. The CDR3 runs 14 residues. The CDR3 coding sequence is TGTGCCAGCAGCCAAGAATGGCTCAACAATGAGCAGTTCTTC. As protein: CASSQEWLNNEQFF.

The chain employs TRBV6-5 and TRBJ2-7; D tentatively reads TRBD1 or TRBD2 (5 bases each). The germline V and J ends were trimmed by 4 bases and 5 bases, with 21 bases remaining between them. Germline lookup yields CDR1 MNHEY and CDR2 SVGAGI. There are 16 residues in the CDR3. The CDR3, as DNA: TGTGCCAGCAGTTTAACGGGACCTCCGAGGTTTGACGAGCAGTACTTC. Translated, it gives CASSLTGPPRFDEQYF.

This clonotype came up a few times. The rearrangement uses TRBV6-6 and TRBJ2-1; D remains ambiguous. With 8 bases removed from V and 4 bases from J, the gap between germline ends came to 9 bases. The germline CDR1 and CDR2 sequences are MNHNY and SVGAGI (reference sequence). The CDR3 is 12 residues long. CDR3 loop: CASGDQYNEQFF. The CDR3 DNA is TGTGCCAGCGGAGACCAGTACAATGAGCAGTTCTTC.

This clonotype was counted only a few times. The chain's CDR3 is CASSPGTTGNYGYTF. CDR3 nucleotide sequence: TGTGCCAGCAGCCCCGGAACTACAGGAAACTATGGCTACACCTTC. V gene TRBV5-4 combines with J gene TRBJ1-2, with D possibly being TRBD1 (5 bases). V shed 4 bases and J shed 2 bases, with 15 bases lying between them. CDR3 length: 15 residues. Germline CDR1 reads SGHNT; CDR2 reads YYREEE (reference sequence).

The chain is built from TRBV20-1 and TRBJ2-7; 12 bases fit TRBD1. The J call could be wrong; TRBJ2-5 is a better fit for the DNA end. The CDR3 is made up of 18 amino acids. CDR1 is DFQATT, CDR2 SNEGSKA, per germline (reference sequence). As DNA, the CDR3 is TGCAGTGCTAGAGTTCTCGGGACAGGGGGCGTCTTGCGGGAGACCCAGTACTTC. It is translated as CSARVLGTGGVLRETQYF.

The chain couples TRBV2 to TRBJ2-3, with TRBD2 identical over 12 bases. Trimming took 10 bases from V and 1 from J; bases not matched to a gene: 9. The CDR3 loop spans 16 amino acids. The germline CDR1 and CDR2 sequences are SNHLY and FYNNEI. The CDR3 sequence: CATTPGLAGRTDTQYF. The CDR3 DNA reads TGTGCCACCACACCGGGACTAGCGGGCCGCACAGATACGCAGTATTTT.

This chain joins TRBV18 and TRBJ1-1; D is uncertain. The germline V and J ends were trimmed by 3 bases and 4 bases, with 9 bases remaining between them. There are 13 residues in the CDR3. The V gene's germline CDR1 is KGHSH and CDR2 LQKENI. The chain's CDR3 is CASSPTLGTEAFF. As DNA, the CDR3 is TGTGCCAGCTCACCGACCTTGGGCACTGAAGCTTTCTTT. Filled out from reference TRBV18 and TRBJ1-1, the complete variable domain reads NAGVMQNPRHLVRRRGQEARLRCSPMKGHSHVYWYRQLPEEGLKFMVYLQKENIIDESGMPKERFSAEFPKEGPSILRIQQVVRGDSAAYFCASSPTLGTEAFFGQGTRLTVV.

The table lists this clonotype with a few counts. Here the CDR3 reads CSARSGGDYNEQFF. The CDR3 DNA reads as TGCAGTGCTAGATCGGGCGGGGACTACAATGAGCAGTTCTTC. The chain combines TRBV20-1 with TRBJ2-1; tentatively, D is TRBD2 (6 bases). Between the trimmed V and J ends, which lost 2 bases and 3 bases, there was a span of 11 bases. The germline CDR1 and CDR2 sequences are DFQATT and SNEGSKA (reference sequence). The length of the CDR3 is 14 residues.

The CDR3 loop is CASSLMRAGRPDTQYF. CDR3 in DNA: TGTGCCAGCAGTCTGATGCGGGCGGGTCGACCAGATACGCAGTATTTT. This chain connects TRBV28 to TRBJ2-3, with TRBD2 as a possible D gene (5 bases). This CDR3 comprises 16 residues. Germline V gene data show CDR1 as MDHEN and CDR2 as SYDVKM. Trimming left V 5 bases short and J 4 bases short, with 19 bases between.

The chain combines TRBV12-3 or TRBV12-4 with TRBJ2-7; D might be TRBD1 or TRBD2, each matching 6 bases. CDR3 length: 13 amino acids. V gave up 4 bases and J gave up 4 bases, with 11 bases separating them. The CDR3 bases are TGTGCCAGCAGTTGGGGGGCCGGTTACGAGCAGTACTTC. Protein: CASSWGAGYEQYF.

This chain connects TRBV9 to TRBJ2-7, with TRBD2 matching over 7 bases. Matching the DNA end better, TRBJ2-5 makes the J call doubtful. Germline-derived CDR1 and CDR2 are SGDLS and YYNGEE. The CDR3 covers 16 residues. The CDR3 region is CASSVDGSGLQETQYF. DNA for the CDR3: TGTGCCAGCAGCGTAGACGGTAGCGGGCTGCAAGAGACCCAGTACTTC.

CDR3 DNA: TGCAGTGCTAGCGAGGGACCGGGACAGGGCACCTACGAGCAGTACTTC. Translation: CSASEGPGQGTYEQYF. This rearrangement joins TRBV20-1 to TRBJ2-7; TRBD1 matches at 9 bases. CDR3 length: 16 residues. Germline lookup yields CDR1 DFQATT and CDR2 SNEGSKA (reference sequence). V gave up 3 bases and J gave up 2 bases; unmatched junction bases: 11.

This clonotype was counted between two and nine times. The chain's CDR3 is CASSPNYQASGANVLTF. The CDR3 DNA follows: TGTGCCAGCAGCCCCAATTATCAGGCCTCTGGGGCCAACGTCCTGACTTTC. This chain links TRBV3-1 with TRBJ2-6; D is undetermined. The ends were cut back, 4 bases at V and 0 bases at J, with 13 bases in the middle. The CDR3 loop spans 17 amino acids. CDR1 and CDR2 (germline): LGHDT, YNNKEL (reference sequence).

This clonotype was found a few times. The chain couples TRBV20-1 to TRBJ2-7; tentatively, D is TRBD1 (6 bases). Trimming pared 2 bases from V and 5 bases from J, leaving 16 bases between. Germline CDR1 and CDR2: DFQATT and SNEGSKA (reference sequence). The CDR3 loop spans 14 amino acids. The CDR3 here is CSARIPERGNEQYF. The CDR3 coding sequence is TGCAGTGCTAGAATTCCTGAGAGGGGGAACGAGCAGTACTTC.